A single sample is the source of the 32 T cell receptor beta chains below, sequenced in a study of cytomegalovirus exposure and HLA in healthy donors. Primers for the PCR totalled 60 Vbeta and 13 Jbeta. Here immunoSEQ multiplex PCR was the method, and the copy in TCRdb shows in-frame clones only, minus some. This sample has around 140,000 clones, with around 76% found just once. Sequencing input: PBMCs. The receptors originated from a male donor in good health and CMV-seronegative.

The chain joins TRBV18 to TRBJ2-5; TRBD2 matches 15 bases. The CDR3 length is 20 residues. The V gene's germline CDR1 is KGHSH and CDR2 LQKENI. Trimming removed 3 bases from V and 0 bases from J; junction bases left unmatched: 11. The CDR3 is CASSPGLAGGQTRYQETQYF. The CDR3 DNA is TGTGCCAGCTCACCGGGACTAGCGGGAGGCCAAACCCGGTACCAAGAGACCCAGTACTTC.

CDR3 in amino acids: CASSSTGAPYEQYF. The CDR3 region has the DNA TGTGCCAGTAGTTCCACAGGGGCGCCCTACGAGCAGTACTTC. The chain employs TRBV19 and TRBJ2-7; 7 bases agree with TRBD1. Per the germline V gene, CDR1 is LNHDA and CDR2 is SQIVND (reference sequence). Trimming took 5 bases from V and 2 from J; bases not matched to a gene: 6. CDR3 length: 14 amino acids.

This clone has a handful of counts. The V call is TRBV29-1, the J call TRBJ2-2; 9 nucleotides line up with TRBD1. CDR3 size: 15 residues. Germline V gives CDR1 SQVTM, CDR2 ANQGSEA. V lost 2 bases and J lost 2; bases outside the gene matches: 3. CDR3 bases: TGCAGCGTTGAAACAGGGGGCCTTAACACCGGGGAGCTGTTTTTT. This codes for CSVETGGLNTGELFF.

The chain recombines TRBV7-8 with TRBJ2-5, with D tentatively TRBD2 (6 bases). V lost 5 bases to trimming and J lost 10 bases, with 11 bases between them. The CDR3 sequence is 11 residues long. CDR1 and CDR2 from the germline V gene are SGHVS and FQNEAQ. The CDR3 nucleotides read TGTGCCAGCAGCCCCGACGGGGGCCAGTACTTC. This codes for CASSPDGGQYF.

In this sample, this clone turned up once. The gene calls are TRBV5-4 and TRBJ2-7; 15 bases are shared with TRBD2. This CDR3 contains 15 residues. Trimming removed 4 bases from V and 3 bases from J; junction bases left unmatched: 2. Germline V CDR1 and CDR2: SGHNT, YYREEE (reference sequence). The CDR3 protein is CASSQGLAGGYEQYF. CDR3 in DNA: TGTGCCAGCAGCCAGGGACTAGCGGGGGGCTACGAGCAGTACTTC.

This clone was counted only a few times. V is TRBV19 and J is TRBJ2-7; 10 positions match TRBD2. With 8 bases clipped from V and 2 bases from J, the junction kept 3 bases outside the gene matches. The CDR3 contains 13 residues. Germline CDR1 reads LNHDA; CDR2 reads SQIVND (reference sequence). CDR3 bases: TGTGCCAGTCCAACTAGCGGGACCTACGAGCAGTACTTC. Protein product: CASPTSGTYEQYF.

This chain links TRBV4-3 with TRBJ1-2, with 7 nucleotides matching TRBD1. This CDR3 comprises 14 residues. CDR1 is LGHNA, CDR2 YSLEER, per germline. Unmatched junction bases numbered 5, after V lost 3 bases and J lost 4 bases. This chain's CDR3 is CASSHGTVSYGYTF. CDR3 bases: TGCGCCAGCAGCCATGGGACAGTAAGCTATGGCTACACCTTC.

This clone was detected a few times. This chain joins TRBV9 and TRBJ2-7; 8 bases line up with TRBD2. The V segment lost 4 bases and the J segment 3 bases; nucleotides outside the gene matches: 9. CDR1 is SGDLS, CDR2 YYNGEE, per germline. The CDR3 totals 15 residues. The CDR3 DNA reads as TGTGCCAGCAGCTCAGGGGTGACTAGCGACTACGAGCAGTACTTC. It yields the protein CASSSGVTSDYEQYF.

This clone was recorded only once. V is TRBV4-2 and J is TRBJ2-7; perhaps TRBD2 as D (7 bases). CDR3 length equals 13 residues. Trimming stripped 6 bases from V and 5 bases from J, with 14 bases between. Per germline, CDR1 LGHNA and CDR2 YNFKEQ. This chain's CDR3 is CASRRGGGHEQYF. DNA for the CDR3: TGTGCCAGCAGACGAGGGGGGGGCCACGAGCAGTACTTC.

This chain links TRBV27 with TRBJ1-5; D not certain. Germline V gene data show CDR1 as MNHEY and CDR2 as SMNVEV (reference sequence). V lost 3 bases to trimming and J lost 2 bases, with 8 bases between them. The CDR3 is 14 residues long. Here the CDR3 reads CASSLYMGNQPQHF. CDR3 nucleotides: TGTGCCAGCAGTTTGTACATGGGCAATCAGCCCCAGCATTTT.

J is TRBJ1-5 and V is TRBV6-1; 7 positions match TRBD1. The length of the CDR3 is 15 residues. Germline-derived CDR1 and CDR2 are MNHNS and SASEGT. V was clipped by 2 bases and J by 7 bases; unmatched bases: 8. CDR3 sequence (DNA): TGTGCCAGCAGTGAACAGGGGGGTGAACGGCAGCCCCAGCATTTT. Protein: CASSEQGGERQPQHF.

The chain is built from TRBV2 and TRBJ2-1, with a tentative D call TRBD2 (6 bases). Germline-derived CDR1 and CDR2 are SNHLY and FYNNEI. The CDR3 runs 11 residues. The germline V and J ends were trimmed by 8 bases and 7 bases, with 9 bases remaining between them. The chain's CDR3 is CASEGRNEQFF. The CDR3 DNA reads as TGTGCCAGCGAAGGGAGGAATGAGCAGTTCTTC.

The chain carries TRBV7-2 and TRBJ1-1; D ambiguous. V lost 4 bases and J lost 1, with 7 bases in between. The CDR3 contains 13 residues. Germline V gene sequence: CDR1 SGHTA, CDR2 FQGNSA. The CDR3 DNA follows: TGTGCCAGCAGCTCTCAGAAGAACACTGAAGCTTTCTTT. This gives the protein CASSSQKNTEAFF.

The chain has TRBV7-2 and TRBJ2-2; 8 bases are shared with TRBD2. The CDR3 contains 15 residues. Germline CDR1 is SGHTA and CDR2 is FQGNSA. Trimming took 2 bases from V and 5 from J; bases not matched to a gene: 4. The CDR3 sequence: CASSLQSGGTGELFF. CDR3 in DNA: TGTGCCAGCAGCTTACAGAGCGGGGGAACCGGGGAGCTGTTTTTT.

V and J are TRBV4-2 and TRBJ1-2; 7 bases agree with TRBD1. CDR1 is LGHNA and CDR2 is YNFKEQ in the germline V gene. This CDR3 has 15 amino acids. J lost 4 bases, V lost 0 bases, and 5 bases had no gene match. Written as DNA, the CDR3 is TGTGCCAGCAGCCAAGATAGGGGACAGTCCTATGGCTACACCTTC. Amino acids: CASSQDRGQSYGYTF.

This chain links TRBV25-1 with TRBJ2-2; D gene ambiguous. CDR3 length: 16 amino acids. Trimming removed 0 bases at V and 6 bases at J, with 14 bases between. In germline, CDR1 is MGHDK, CDR2 SYGVNS. CDR3 protein: CASSEYMTSVPGELFF. In DNA, the CDR3 is TGTGCCAGCAGTGAATATATGACAAGTGTCCCCGGGGAGCTGTTTTTT.

This sequence joins TRBV5-1 and TRBJ2-3; D is undetermined. The CDR3 has 15 residues. CDR1 is SGHRS and CDR2 is YFSETQ in the germline V gene. The V end lost 4 bases, the J end lost 3 bases, and 15 bases lay between the germline ends. Here the CDR3 DNA reads TGCGCCAGCAGCAACGACCCGAGGATTACAGATACGCAGTATTTT. Amino acid sequence: CASSNDPRITDTQYF.

V and J are TRBV2 and TRBJ2-3; TRBD1 is a possible D gene (6 bases). Trimming stripped 4 bases from V and 1 base from J, with 12 bases between. The CDR3 sequence is 15 residues long. Germline assignment: CDR1 SNHLY and CDR2 FYNNEI. CDR3 nucleotides: TGTGCCAGCAGTGTACTCAGGGGTGGCACAGATACGCAGTATTTT. It is translated as CASSVLRGGTDTQYF.

The sample holds a few counts of this clone. The chain is built from TRBV27 and TRBJ2-3; 7 positions agree with TRBD1. CDR3 length equals 15 residues. The trim removed 4 bases at V and 2 bases at J, leaving 6 bases unmatched. From germline, CDR1 is MNHEY and CDR2 SMNVEV (reference sequence). The CDR3 nucleotides are TGTGCCAGCAGTTCCGGGACAGCTTTCACAGATACGCAGTATTTT. Amino acids: CASSSGTAFTDTQYF.

This clone has just a few counts. The V gene is TRBV5-8, the J gene TRBJ2-1, with a possible D match to TRBD1 (5 bases). CDR3 length equals 14 residues. The germline gives CDR1 SGHTS, CDR2 YDEGEE. Trimming took off 0 bases at V and 5 bases at J, with 9 bases between the two ends. CDR3 in DNA: TGTGCCAGCAGCTTGGGACAGTCCCACAATGAGCAGTTCTTC. The encoded protein is CASSLGQSHNEQFF.

This chain joins TRBV9 and TRBJ1-2, with unresolved D. Trimming stripped 3 bases from V and 4 bases from J, with 16 bases between. The germline gives CDR1 SGDLS, CDR2 YYNGEE. This CDR3 spans 15 amino acids. In DNA form, the CDR3 reads TGTGCCAGCAGCGATTACGAGGTGCCCCTCTATGGCTACACCTTC. Translated, it gives CASSDYEVPLYGYTF.

The V call is TRBV2, the J call TRBJ2-3; a weak D match, TRBD2 (6 bases). The CDR3 runs to 16 residues. The germline gives CDR1 SNHLY, CDR2 FYNNEI. V gave up 2 bases and J gave up 2 bases, with 14 bases separating them. The CDR3 region has the DNA TGTGCCAGCAGTGAACAGCGGGCCCTCTACACAGATACGCAGTATTTT. Its protein product is CASSEQRALYTDTQYF. The variable domain in full, with the rest retrieved from reference TRBV2 and TRBJ2-3, is EPEVTQTPSHQVTQMGQEVILRCVPISNHLYFYWYRQILGQKVEFLVSFYNNEISEKSEIFDDQFSVERPDGSNFTLKIRSTKLEDSAMYFCASSEQRALYTDTQYFGPGTRLTVL.

The chain couples TRBV6-1 to TRBJ2-7; a possible D gene is TRBD1 (6 bases). V lost 10 bases to trimming and J lost 0 bases, with 16 bases between them. The CDR3 extends over 14 amino acids. In germline, CDR1 is MNHNS, CDR2 SASEGT. For the CDR3, the DNA is TGTGCCACCTTACTCGGACAGAGCTCCTACGAGCAGTACTTC. Its protein product is CATLLGQSSYEQYF.

V is TRBV21-1 and J is TRBJ1-2. TRBV21-1 is a recognized pseudogene. CDR3 length: 15 amino acids. CDR3 nucleotides: TGTGCCAGCAGCCCGGAGACTTACCCGCCTTATGGCTACACCTTC. Translating gives CASSPETYPPYGYTF.

The gene calls are TRBV5-4 and TRBJ2-2, with 9 bases matching TRBD1. J lost 4 bases, V lost 3 bases, and 4 bases had no gene match. Germline CDR1 reads SGHNT; CDR2 reads YYREEE (reference sequence). The CDR3 totals 15 residues. The CDR3 bases are TGTGCCAGCAGCTCGATACAGGGGGCCACCGGGGAGCTGTTTTTT. It is translated as CASSSIQGATGELFF. The full variable domain, rest sourced from reference TRBV5-4 and TRBJ2-2, is ETGVTQSPTHLIKTRGQQVTLRCSSQSGHNTVSWYQQALGQGPQFIFQYYREEENGRGNFPPRFSGLQFPNYSSELNVNALELDDSALYLCASSSIQGATGELFFGEGSRLTVL.

This clone appeared a single time. J is TRBJ1-3 and V is TRBV28; 7 bases agree with TRBD1. The CDR3 has 14 residues. Looked up from germline, CDR1 is MDHEN and CDR2 is SYDVKM. V gave up 6 bases and J gave up 10 bases; unmatched junction bases: 12. The CDR3 reads CASRTGTAGSTIYF. The CDR3 DNA is TGTGCCAGCAGAACCGGGACAGCCGGTTCGACCATATATTTT.

This chain connects TRBV2 to TRBJ2-7; 9 bases agree with TRBD1. The CDR3 has 17 amino acids. Germline V CDR1 and CDR2: SNHLY, FYNNEI. With 5 bases clipped from V and 2 bases from J, the junction kept 13 bases outside the gene matches. Here the CDR3 reads CASSQGQGSILPYEQYF. The CDR3 DNA reads as TGTGCCAGCAGTCAAGGACAGGGGTCGATTCTTCCCTACGAGCAGTACTTC.

The V and J genes are TRBV7-9 and TRBJ1-1; D not resolved. The CDR3 consists of 13 residues. Germline V gene data show CDR1 as SEHNR and CDR2 as FQNEAQ (reference sequence). Trimming took 1 base from V and 3 from J, leaving 6 bases between them. This CDR3 is CASSLVSDTEAFF. The CDR3 region has the DNA TGTGCCAGCAGCTTAGTATCGGACACTGAAGCTTTCTTT. Variable domain in full (rest from reference TRBV7-9 and TRBJ1-1): DTGVSQNPRHKITKRGQNVTFRCDPISEHNRLYWYRQTLGQGPEFLTYFQNEAQLEKSRLLSDRFSAERPKGSFSTLEIQRTEQGDSAMYLCASSLVSDTEAFFGQGTRLTVV.

V and J are TRBV4-3 and TRBJ1-5; D is ambiguous. Between the trimmed V and J ends, which lost 1 base and 4 bases, there was a span of 8 bases. The V gene's germline CDR1 is LGHNA and CDR2 YSLEER. This CDR3 is built from 14 residues. The CDR3 DNA sequence: TGCGCCAGCAGCCAAGCAAGGAGAAATCAGCCCCAGCATTTT. As protein: CASSQARRNQPQHF.

This chain uses TRBV28 with TRBJ1-2, with D possibly matching TRBD1 (5 bases). The ends were cut back, 1 base at V and 7 bases at J, with 16 bases in the middle. This CDR3 is 15 amino acids long. CDR1 is MDHEN, CDR2 SYDVKM, per germline. The CDR3, as DNA: TGTGCCAGCAGTTTATTCCGGACACCTGGGGTTGGCTACACCTTC. This sequence encodes CASSLFRTPGVGYTF.

The V call is TRBV18, the J call TRBJ2-4, with D unclear. Germline-derived CDR1 and CDR2 are KGHSH and LQKENI. V lost 2 bases, J lost 15 bases, and 23 bases lay in between. The CDR3 is 15 amino acids. CDR3 sequence: CASSPSSISPFLWYF. DNA for the CDR3: TGTGCCAGCTCACCATCGAGCATCTCTCCCTTTCTATGGTACTTC.

This chain links TRBV28 with TRBJ1-3; D may be TRBD1 (6 bases). Per germline, CDR1 MDHEN and CDR2 SYDVKM. Trimming took off 11 bases at V and 4 bases at J, with 15 bases between the two ends. The CDR3 spans 13 residues. The CDR3 sequence is CAHGTKFGNTIYF. The CDR3 nucleotides are TGTGCCCACGGGACAAAGTTCGGAAACACCATATATTTT.